A selection of T cell receptor beta chains follows, all from one sample in a study of blood T cell repertoires in COVID-19. Measured with immunoSEQ multiplex PCR; TCRdb has only the in-frame clones, and not every one. The data show about 300,000 clones, with 89% seen just once and 1.5% to 2% held by the top ten. The source material was PBMCs or T cells enriched from blood (not recorded which). The receptors stem from a woman in her thirties or forties who had recovered from COVID-19. Both conserved end residues are part of each CDR3. D genes are given only for firm matches.

TRBJ1-5 | 14 | - | TRBV27 | CASSLQATHQPQHF | TGTGCCAGCAGTTTACAGGCAACGCATCAGCCCCAGCATTTT
TRBJ1-3 | 19 | TRBD1 | TRBV19 | CASAKTGTGRPYPGNTIYF | TGTGCCAGTGCGAAAACCGGGACAGGGCGACCATACCCAGGAAACACCATATATTTT
TRBJ1-1 | 14 | - | TRBV24-1 | CATSDPSGNTEAFF | TGTGCCACCAGTGACCCCTCCGGGAACACTGAAGCTTTCTTT
TRBJ1-2 | 17 | - | TRBV7-9 | CASSSTLGQTTNYGYTF | TGTGCCAGCAGCTCTACACTAGGACAGACGACTAACTATGGCTACACCTTC
TRBJ1-1 | 15 | - | TRBV7-2 | CASSLGPGRNTEAFF | TGTGCCAGCAGCTTAGGGCCCGGGAGGAACACTGAAGCTTTCTTT
TRBJ1-2 | 16 | - | TRBV30 | CAWSRESLLGLYGYTF | TGTGCCTGGAGTCGGGAGTCCCTTCTTGGACTCTATGGCTACACCTTC
TRBJ2-1 | 15 | TRBD1 | TRBV7-7 | CASSSTPGQYNEQFF | TGTGCTAGCAGCTCGACCCCGGGACAGTACAATGAGCAGTTCTTC
TRBJ1-4 | 14 | - | TRBV7-2 | CASSLGGGNEKLFF | TGTGCCAGCAGCTTAGGGGGGGGGAATGAAAAACTGTTTTTT
TRBJ2-1 | 15 | TRBD2 | TRBV2 | CASSISGGPYNEQFF | TGTGCCAGCAGTATAAGCGGGGGGCCTTACAATGAGCAGTTCTTC
TRBJ1-1 | 15 | TRBD1 | TRBV5-4 | CASSFPGQGRTEAFF | TGTGCCAGCAGCTTCCCGGGACAGGGGAGGACTGAAGCTTTCTTT
TRBJ2-2 | 17 | TRBD2 | TRBV4-3 | CASSQDLSGRDTGELFF | TGCGCCAGCAGCCAAGATCTTAGCGGGAGGGACACCGGGGAGCTGTTTTTT